The 24 T cell receptor beta chains given below trace back to one sample, sequenced in a study of T cell repertoires in cytomegalovirus infection. These TCRs are of unknown antigen specificity. From the reads, TCRdb called clonotypes with MiXCR, one entry per CDR3 protein. The table has tens of thousands of distinct CDR3 sequences, over 15% seen once. The sample here was CD8+ T cells from cultured PBMCs, taken from culture after CMV antigen stimulation. Source of these receptors: a human donor in good health (CMV status not recorded). Some clones in this sample may be carry-over from other donors' samples.

The chain has TRBV7-2 and TRBJ1-6; D uncertain. The CDR3 is made up of 15 amino acids. Trimming removed 1 base from V and 6 bases from J, with 10 bases in between. The germline V gene has CDR1 SGHTA and CDR2 FQGNSA. This CDR3 is CASSLVQAANSPLHF. The CDR3 DNA reads as TGTGCCAGCAGCTTAGTGCAGGCGGCTAATTCACCCCTCCACTTT.

The CDR3 sequence is CASSRPWTSGGWETQYF. The CDR3 DNA follows: TGTGCCAGCAGCCGACCCTGGACTAGCGGGGGCTGGGAGACCCAGTACTTC. The chain employs TRBV7-2 and TRBJ2-5; 13 bases map to TRBD2. V gave up 5 bases and J gave up 5 bases; unmatched junction bases: 11. Germline CDR1 reads SGHTA; CDR2 reads FQGNSA. This CDR3 has 17 amino acids.

This clonotype came up a few times. This chain links TRBV7-9 with TRBJ2-1, with D possibly called TRBD1 or TRBD2 (5 bases each). V lost 5 bases, J lost 3 bases, and 11 bases lay in between. Germline-derived CDR1 and CDR2 are SEHNR and FQNEAQ (reference sequence). This CDR3 region has 14 residues. The CDR3 sequence is CASSTRDLYNEQFF. CDR3 nucleotides: TGTGCCAGCAGCACTAGGGACCTCTACAATGAGCAGTTCTTC.

The V call is TRBV12-3 or TRBV12-4, the J call TRBJ2-3; D unclear. The V end lost 11 bases, the J end lost 2 bases, and 20 bases lay between the germline ends. This CDR3 contains 15 residues. This CDR3 reads CAVNGLHTSTDTQYF. For the CDR3, the DNA is TGTGCCGTCAACGGGCTACATACTTCCACAGATACGCAGTATTTT.

The gene calls are TRBV7-2 and TRBJ2-7; D gene ambiguous. CDR3 length equals 14 residues. Germline V gene data show CDR1 as SGHTA and CDR2 as FQGNSA. Trimming took off 5 bases at V and 4 bases at J, with 15 bases between the two ends. The CDR3 sequence is CASSRSDLFYEQYF. The CDR3 DNA is TGTGCCAGCAGCCGAAGCGACCTGTTTTACGAGCAGTACTTC.

This clonotype occurred a few times. J is TRBJ1-1 and V is TRBV6-8; no reliable D call. CDR1 MNHGY and CDR2 SAAAGT come from the germline V gene. V was cut by 2 bases and J by 0 bases, with 10 bases left in between. The CDR3 runs to 15 residues. CDR3 protein: CASSYDWRMNTEAFF. The CDR3 bases are TGTGCCAGCAGTTACGATTGGAGAATGAACACTGAAGCTTTCTTT.

The chain has TRBV7-7 and TRBJ2-1, with 7 bases lining up with TRBD2. Germline V CDR1 and CDR2: SSHAT, FNYEAQ (reference sequence). With V trimmed by 2 bases and J by 4 bases, 26 bases remained unmatched. The CDR3 length is 22 residues. CDR3 in DNA: TGTGCCAGCAGCTTAACCCTCTGGCCACCAACTGCGGGAGCAACTAAATACAATGAGCAGTTCTTC. Protein sequence: CASSLTLWPPTAGATKYNEQFF.

The V gene is TRBV6-2 or TRBV6-3, the J gene TRBJ2-2, with D hard to call. V was cut by 5 bases and J by 9 bases, with 7 bases left in between. CDR1 MNHEY and CDR2 SVGEGT come from the germline V gene. The CDR3 consists of 11 residues. This CDR3 is CASSPTRELFF. Written as DNA, the CDR3 is TGTGCCAGCAGTCCTACACGGGAGCTGTTTTTT.

This clonotype turned up a few times. The rearrangement uses TRBV27 and TRBJ1-4; D is uncertain. The germline V and J ends were trimmed by 5 bases and 7 bases, with 17 bases remaining between them. The CDR3 totals 15 residues. Per the germline V gene, CDR1 is MNHEY and CDR2 is SMNVEV (reference sequence). CDR3 coding DNA: TGTGCCAGCAGTGCCTCCAGAGTCGCGGCTGAAAAACTGTTTTTT. This translates into CASSASRVAAEKLFF.

This clonotype was detected many times. The chain recombines TRBV7-9 with TRBJ2-5; D call uncertain. CDR1 is SEHNR, CDR2 FQNEAQ, per germline (reference sequence). This CDR3 is 15 amino acids long. Trimming pared 2 bases from V and 5 bases from J, leaving 15 bases between. CDR3 nucleotides: TGTGCCAGCAGCTTAAGGGCCGGGCTAAGGGAGACCCAGTACTTC. This codes for CASSLRAGLRETQYF. The full variable domain, its missing parts supplied by reference TRBV7-9 and TRBJ2-5, is DTGVSQNPRHKITKRGQNVTFRCDPISEHNRLYWYRQTLGQGPEFLTYFQNEAQLEKSRLLSDRFSAERPKGSFSTLEIQRTEQGDSAMYLCASSLRAGLRETQYFGPGTRLLVL.

This clonotype appeared a single time. V usage is TRBV7-3 and J usage is TRBJ2-1; D call uncertain. This CDR3 spans 15 amino acids. With 2 bases removed from V and 0 bases from J, the gap between germline ends came to 8 bases. CDR1 SGHTA and CDR2 FQGTGA come from the germline V gene. CDR3 residues: CASSLSASSYNEQFF. In nucleotides, the CDR3 is TGTGCCAGCAGCTTATCCGCGAGCTCCTACAATGAGCAGTTCTTC.

In its sample, this clonotype is medium-sized. This chain links TRBV7-6 with TRBJ2-1, with 12 bases matching TRBD2. The V segment lost 6 bases and the J segment 7 bases; nucleotides outside the gene matches: 7. CDR1 SGHVS and CDR2 FNYEAQ come from the germline V gene. This CDR3 has 15 residues. The CDR3 is CASRGLAGRGNEQFF. CDR3 coding DNA: TGTGCCAGCAGAGGACTAGCGGGGAGGGGGAATGAGCAGTTCTTC.

The genes are TRBV27 and TRBJ1-2; TRBD1 aligns across 10 bases. The junction had 5 bases not matched to a gene; V was cut back by 6 bases and J by 4 bases. CDR3 length: 14 amino acids. CDR1 is MNHEY, CDR2 SMNVEV, per germline (reference sequence). The chain's CDR3 is CASSRDRGLYGYTF. In DNA, the CDR3 is TGTGCCAGCAGCAGAGACAGGGGGCTCTATGGCTACACCTTC.

The chain has TRBV5-6 and TRBJ1-2; D is unresolved. V was clipped by 0 bases and J by 0 bases, with 9 bases between them. Per the germline V gene, CDR1 is SGHDT and CDR2 is YYEEEE. The CDR3 is made up of 15 amino acids. CDR3 nucleotides: TGTGCCAGCAGCTTGGATCTTATTGCTAACTATGGCTACACCTTC. Residues: CASSLDLIANYGYTF.

This clonotype came up a few times. The chain joins TRBV7-2 to TRBJ2-3; 9 bases map to TRBD1. V gave up 4 bases and J gave up 5 bases; unmatched junction bases: 7. CDR3 length equals 15 residues. The germline gives CDR1 SGHTA, CDR2 FQGNSA. The CDR3 DNA sequence: TGTGCCAGCAGCTCTCGTGACAGGGGGAGAGATACGCAGTATTTT. Its protein is CASSSRDRGRDTQYF.

This clonotype was seen a few times. This chain links TRBV7-2 with TRBJ2-7, with D maybe TRBD2 (6 bases). Per the germline V gene, CDR1 is SGHTA and CDR2 is FQGNSA. Trimming left V 5 bases short and J 2 bases short, with 13 bases between. The CDR3 spans 14 residues. The CDR3 DNA sequence: TGTGCCAGCAGCGATCCGGGGGTCGCCTACGAGCAGTACTTC. Translated: CASSDPGVAYEQYF.

This clonotype was seen only a few times. This chain joins TRBV20-1 and TRBJ1-5; perhaps TRBD1 as D (5 bases). The CDR3 has 12 residues. Germline V gene sequence: CDR1 DFQATT, CDR2 SNEGSKA (reference sequence). Trimming took off 0 bases at V and 7 bases at J, with 7 bases between the two ends. The CDR3 loop is CSARDSGQPQHF. The CDR3 region has the DNA TGCAGTGCTAGAGATTCAGGGCAGCCCCAGCATTTT.

V is TRBV7-9 and J is TRBJ2-1, with 8 positions matching TRBD2. CDR1 and CDR2 from the germline V gene are SEHNR and FQNEAQ (reference sequence). After removal of 5 bases from V and 0 bases from J, the junction contained 6 bases not matched to a gene. The CDR3 covers 16 residues. The CDR3 spells CASSPPGGPSYNEQFF. The CDR3 region has the DNA TGTGCCAGCAGCCCACCGGGGGGGCCCTCCTACAATGAGCAGTTCTTC.

The chain links TRBV10-2 to TRBJ2-7; TRBD1 is a possible D gene (6 bases). CDR3 length: 13 amino acids. V shed 3 bases and J shed 2 bases, with 8 bases lying between them. Germline loops: CDR1 WSHSY, CDR2 SAAADI. This CDR3 reads CASSEGGPYEQYF. CDR3 bases: TGCGCCAGCAGTGAAGGGGGTCCCTACGAGCAGTACTTC.

This sequence joins TRBV7-8 and TRBJ1-4; D is undetermined. Germline V gene sequence: CDR1 SGHVS, CDR2 FQNEAQ. Between the trimmed V and J ends, which lost 2 bases and 12 bases, there was a span of 16 bases. This CDR3 is 14 amino acids long. This CDR3 is CASSLIPTRSELFF. CDR3 nucleotide sequence: TGTGCCAGCAGCTTAATCCCCACAAGGAGTGAACTGTTTTTT.

The sample holds many counts of this clonotype. The chain joins TRBV7-6 to TRBJ2-7; D call uncertain. Germline V gives CDR1 SGHVS, CDR2 FNYEAQ. V lost 0 bases to trimming and J lost 6 bases, with 6 bases between them. CDR3 size: 12 residues. The CDR3 sequence: CASSLAPGEQYF. Written as DNA, the CDR3 is TGTGCCAGCAGCTTAGCCCCCGGCGAGCAGTACTTC.

The rearrangement uses TRBV7-6 and TRBJ2-1, with no clear D. There are 14 residues in the CDR3. Germline V gene lookup returns CDR1 SGHVS and CDR2 FNYEAQ. The ends were cut back, 1 base at V and 10 bases at J, with 14 bases in the middle. The CDR3 loop reads CASSLEAHQIEQFF. CDR3 bases: TGTGCCAGCAGCTTAGAAGCCCACCAAATAGAGCAGTTCTTC.

The chain recombines TRBV7-2 with TRBJ2-1; D unresolved. Germline loops: CDR1 SGHTA, CDR2 FQGNSA. V lost 5 bases and J lost 4, with 9 bases in between. There are 13 residues in the CDR3. The CDR3 loop is CASSHGYYNEQFF. DNA of the CDR3: TGTGCCAGCAGCCATGGGTATTACAATGAGCAGTTCTTC. The whole variable domain, remainder taken from reference TRBV7-2 and TRBJ2-1, is GAGVSQSPSNKVTEKGKDVELRCDPISGHTALYWYRQSLGQGLEFLIYFQGNSAPDKSGLPSDRFSAERTGGSVSTLTIQRTQQEDSAVYLCASSHGYYNEQFFGPGTRLTVL.

J is TRBJ2-3 and V is TRBV12-3 or TRBV12-4, with D unclear. The V end was cut by 1 base, the J end by 3 bases, with 8 bases between. The CDR3 extends over 14 amino acids. CDR3 nucleotide sequence: TGTGCCAGCAGTTTAGGGTCAGAGACAGATACGCAGTATTTT. This encodes CASSLGSETDTQYF.